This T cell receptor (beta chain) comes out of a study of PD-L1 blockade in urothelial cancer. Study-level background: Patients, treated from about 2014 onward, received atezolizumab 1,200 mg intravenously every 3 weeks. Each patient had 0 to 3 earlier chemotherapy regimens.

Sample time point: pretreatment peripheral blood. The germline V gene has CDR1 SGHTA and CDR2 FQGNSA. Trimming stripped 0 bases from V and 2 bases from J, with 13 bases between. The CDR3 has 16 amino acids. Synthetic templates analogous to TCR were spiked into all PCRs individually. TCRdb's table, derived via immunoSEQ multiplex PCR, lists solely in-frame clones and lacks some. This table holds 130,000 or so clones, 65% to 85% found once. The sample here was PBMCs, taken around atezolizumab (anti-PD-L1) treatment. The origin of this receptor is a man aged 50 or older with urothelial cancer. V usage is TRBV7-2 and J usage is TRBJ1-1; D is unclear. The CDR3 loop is CASSLALRTVNTEAFF. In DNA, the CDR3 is TGTGCCAGCAGCTTAGCGCTCAGGACTGTTAACACTGAAGCTTTCTTT.